The 15 T cell receptor beta chains below were found in one sample sequenced in a study of cytomegalovirus exposure and HLA in healthy donors. Both 60 Vbeta primers and 13 Jbeta primers went into the PCR. Only in-frame clones appear in the TCRdb table, and some are missing; sequencing was by immunoSEQ multiplex PCR. The data contain some 100,000 clones, about 75% of them singletons. Specimen: PBMCs. The receptors shown here come from a man over 45 in good health and CMV-seronegative.

V is TRBV11-3 and J is TRBJ2-5; the match to TRBD1 covers 9 bases. Germline values: CDR1 SGHNT, CDR2 YENEEA. CDR3 size: 14 residues. Trimming removed 3 bases from V and 5 bases from J; junction bases left unmatched: 4. The CDR3 DNA sequence: TGTGCCAGCAGCTTTGGGACAGGGCTTGAGACCCAGTACTTC. Its protein is CASSFGTGLETQYF.

The chain couples TRBV6-4 to TRBJ1-5; the D gene is possibly TRBD1 (5 bases). The CDR3 is made up of 19 amino acids. Germline V lookup: CDR1 MRHNA, CDR2 SNTAGT. Between the trimmed V and J ends, which lost 5 bases and 0 bases, there was a span of 23 bases. The CDR3 region is CASSFPGLLPVYSNQPQHF. The CDR3, as DNA: TGTGCCAGCAGTTTCCCAGGGTTGCTTCCAGTATATAGCAATCAGCCCCAGCATTTT.

This clone was seen just once. The rearrangement uses TRBV6-1 and TRBJ2-2; weak D call: TRBD1 (6 bases). Trimming took 9 bases from V and 2 from J, leaving 10 bases between them. The CDR3 runs to 13 residues. The germline V gene has CDR1 MNHNS and CDR2 SASEGT. This CDR3 reads CASLDSNTGELFF. The CDR3 DNA follows: TGTGCCAGTCTGGACAGCAACACCGGGGAGCTGTTTTTT.

The chain carries TRBV28 and TRBJ2-5; a weak D match, TRBD2 (5 bases). V gave up 5 bases and J gave up 1 base, with 11 bases separating them. In germline, CDR1 is MDHEN, CDR2 SYDVKM. This CDR3 comprises 14 residues. The CDR3 loop reads CASSPQRIQETQYF. In nucleotides, the CDR3 is TGTGCCAGCAGTCCCCAGCGGATCCAAGAGACCCAGTACTTC.

This clone has just one count. V and J are TRBV6-1 and TRBJ2-1, with 10 bases matching TRBD2. With V trimmed by 10 bases and J by 1 base, 7 bases remained unmatched. This CDR3 has 15 amino acids. From germline, CDR1 is MNHNS and CDR2 SASEGT. DNA of the CDR3: TGTGCCACACTCCGACTAGCGGGTTCCTACAATGAGCAGTTCTTC. Protein: CATLRLAGSYNEQFF.

CDR3 protein: CASSLSLETQYF. The CDR3 nucleotides read TGTGCCAGCAGCTTATCTCTAGAGACCCAGTACTTC. This chain joins TRBV7-8 and TRBJ2-5; unclear D gene. The CDR3 is made up of 12 amino acids. V was cut by 2 bases and J by 4 bases, with 5 bases left in between. CDR1 is SGHVS and CDR2 is FQNEAQ in the germline V gene.

This clone was found a few times. The rearrangement uses TRBV5-6 and TRBJ1-1, with D perhaps matching TRBD1 (6 bases). Trimming left V 4 bases short and J 5 bases short, with 18 bases between. Germline CDR1 is SGHDT and CDR2 is YYEEEE. CDR3 length: 15 residues. The CDR3 is CASSPGDWGQTEAFF. The CDR3 nucleotides read TGTGCCAGCAGCCCCGGGGATTGGGGGCAAACTGAAGCTTTCTTT.

In its sample, this clone was seen a few times. V is TRBV19 and J is TRBJ1-3; 7 bases are a match to TRBD1. The trim removed 11 bases at V and 0 bases at J, leaving 7 bases unmatched. The CDR3 runs to 14 residues. Germline V lookup: CDR1 LNHDA, CDR2 SQIVND (reference sequence). The CDR3 spells CAARGQNSGNTIYF. The CDR3 DNA reads as TGTGCCGCCCGGGGACAGAACTCTGGAAACACCATATATTTT.

The genes are TRBV7-3 and TRBJ2-2; a weak D match, TRBD2 (7 bases). Germline CDR1 is SGHTA and CDR2 is FQGTGA. This CDR3 region has 15 residues. The V and J ends lost 6 bases and 4 bases respectively, with 15 bases between them. CDR3 amino acids: CASRRGGGGTGELFF. As DNA, the CDR3 is TGTGCCAGCAGGCGAGGGGGAGGGGGCACCGGGGAGCTGTTTTTT.

This rearrangement joins TRBV7-9 to TRBJ1-1; unclear D gene. This CDR3 has 16 amino acids. Per the germline V gene, CDR1 is SEHNR and CDR2 is FQNEAQ (reference sequence). Deletions cut 1 base from V and 2 bases from J, with 14 bases between. This CDR3 is CASSLDPANRNTEAFF. The DNA for the CDR3 is TGTGCCAGCAGCTTAGATCCCGCTAATAGAAACACTGAAGCTTTCTTT.

The chain combines TRBV19 with TRBJ1-4; the match to TRBD1 covers 10 bases. The CDR3 runs 14 residues. The germline V gene has CDR1 LNHDA and CDR2 SQIVND (reference sequence). V was clipped by 6 bases and J by 7 bases; unmatched bases: 5. The CDR3 nucleotides read TGTGCCAGTAGGGACAGGGGGACGAGTGAAAAACTGTTTTTT. It codes for CASRDRGTSEKLFF. Filled out from reference TRBV19 and TRBJ1-4, the complete variable domain reads DGGITQSPKYLFRKEGQNVTLSCEQNLNHDAMYWYRQDPGQGLRLIYYSQIVNDFQKGDIAEGYSVSREKKESFPLTVTSAQKNPTAFYLCASRDRGTSEKLFFGSGTQLSVL.

J is TRBJ2-2 and V is TRBV28, with D tentatively TRBD2 (6 bases). V was clipped by 3 bases and J by 7 bases, with 21 bases between them. Germline V gives CDR1 MDHEN, CDR2 SYDVKM. CDR3 length: 17 residues. The CDR3 DNA sequence: TGTGCCAGCAGTTTCCTCGCCGGGACTCAGGCGTTCGGGGAGCTGTTTTTT. This sequence encodes CASSFLAGTQAFGELFF.

The chain employs TRBV14 and TRBJ2-5; TRBD2 agrees at 8 bases. Germline CDR1 reads SGHDN; CDR2 reads FVKESK. The V segment lost 4 bases and the J segment 5 bases; nucleotides outside the gene matches: 12. This CDR3 region has 16 residues. In nucleotides, the CDR3 is TGTGCCAGCAGCCGACTGGCGGGAGGCAAAAGGGAGACCCAGTACTTC. It translates to CASSRLAGGKRETQYF.

The chain joins TRBV18 to TRBJ1-1, with 12 positions matching TRBD1. After removal of 3 bases from V and 8 bases from J, the junction contained 7 bases not matched to a gene. CDR1 and CDR2 (germline): KGHSH, LQKENI. The length of the CDR3 is 15 residues. Here the CDR3 DNA reads TGTGCCAGCTCACCTACCGGGACAGGGGGCCCCGAAGCTTTCTTT. Amino acid sequence: CASSPTGTGGPEAFF.

The chain recombines TRBV5-8 with TRBJ1-1; a possible D gene is TRBD1 (5 bases). V was trimmed by 4 bases and J by 6 bases, leaving 13 bases between them. Germline assignment: CDR1 SGHTS and CDR2 YDEGEE. This CDR3 region has 13 residues. Written as DNA, the CDR3 is TGTGCCAGCAGCCTGCGGGGGGACCCTGAAGCTTTCTTT. Residues: CASSLRGDPEAFF.